Described below is a single T cell receptor (beta chain) sequence and its context. The data were taken from a study of T cells expressing NK-cell markers. Study at large: Sorted CD3+CD56-NKG2C+, CD3+CD56+NKG2C+ and CD3+CD56+NKG2C- T cells supplied the TCR beta repertoires.

Using the 5' RACE reads, TCRdb records one entry per CDR3 protein without DNA. The sample holds about half a million distinct CDR3 sequences. The length of the CDR3 is 14 residues. Germline lookup yields CDR1 SGHTA and CDR2 FQGNSA. The TCR was taken from a woman in her fifties or sixties in good health. V is TRBV7-2 and J is TRBJ2-1; TCRdb reports TRBD1, a call that lacks DNA to check it against. The material sequenced was blood T cells: a sorted CD56 or NKG2C T cell subset, CD4+ or CD8+ T cells, or bulk PBMC T cells (not recorded which). The chain's CDR3 is CASSVKGGLNEQFF. The whole variable domain, filled in from reference TRBV7-2 and TRBJ2-1, reads GAGVSQSPSNKVTEKGKDVELRCDPISGHTALYWYRQSLGQGLEFLIYFQGNSAPDKSGLPSDRFSAERTGGSVSTLTIQRTQQEDSAVYLCASSVKGGLNEQFFGPGTRLTVL.